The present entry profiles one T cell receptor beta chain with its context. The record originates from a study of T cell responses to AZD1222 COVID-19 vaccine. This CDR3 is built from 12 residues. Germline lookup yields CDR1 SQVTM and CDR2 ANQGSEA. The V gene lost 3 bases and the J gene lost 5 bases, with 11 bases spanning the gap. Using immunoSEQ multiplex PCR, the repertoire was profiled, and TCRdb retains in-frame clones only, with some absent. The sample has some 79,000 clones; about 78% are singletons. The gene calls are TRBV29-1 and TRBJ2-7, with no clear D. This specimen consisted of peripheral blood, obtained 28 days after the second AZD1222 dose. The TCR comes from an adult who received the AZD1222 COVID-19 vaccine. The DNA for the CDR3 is TGCAGCGTTGAGGTAAATGGGGACGAGCAGTACTTC. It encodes CSVEVNGDEQYF.